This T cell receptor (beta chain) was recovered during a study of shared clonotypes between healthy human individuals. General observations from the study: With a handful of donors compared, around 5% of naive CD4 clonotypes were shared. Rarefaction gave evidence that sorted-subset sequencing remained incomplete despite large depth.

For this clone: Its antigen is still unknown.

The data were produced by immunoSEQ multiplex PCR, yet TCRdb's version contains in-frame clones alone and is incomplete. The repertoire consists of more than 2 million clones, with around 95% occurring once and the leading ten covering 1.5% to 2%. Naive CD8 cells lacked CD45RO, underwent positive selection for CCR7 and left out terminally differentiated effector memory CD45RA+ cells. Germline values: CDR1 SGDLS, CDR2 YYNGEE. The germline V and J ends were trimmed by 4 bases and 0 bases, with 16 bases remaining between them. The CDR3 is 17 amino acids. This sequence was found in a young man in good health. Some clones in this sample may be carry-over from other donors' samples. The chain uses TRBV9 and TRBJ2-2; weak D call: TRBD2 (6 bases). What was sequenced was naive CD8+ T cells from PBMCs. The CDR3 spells CASSPSRGNPNTGELFF. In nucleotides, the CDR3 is TGTGCCAGCAGCCCCTCCCGCGGGAACCCGAACACCGGGGAGCTGTTTTTT.